This passage covers 10 T cell receptor beta chains from one sample sequenced in a study of T cells in Graves' hyperthyroidism and ophthalmopathy. Using RNA transcripts as the source, TCR beta CDR3 regions were amplified. The TCR CDR3 first-round RT-PCR relied on the HTBI primer set. MiXCR, applied by TCRdb to the multiplex PCR reads, yields one record per CDR3 protein. The sample contains around 350,000 distinct CDR3 sequences, approximately 19% of which appear only once. Material for sequencing was blood. These receptors came from a woman between 18 and 29 years old with Graves' hyperthyroidism.

This clonotype was counted at least ten times. The chain joins TRBV7-9 to TRBJ1-1; D is ambiguous. The V end was cut by 1 base, the J end by 0 bases, with 6 bases between. The CDR3 length is 14 residues. The germline gives CDR1 SEHNR, CDR2 FQNEAQ (reference sequence). DNA of the CDR3: TGTGCCAGCAGCTTAGACTGGGTGAACACTGAAGCTTTCTTT. It codes for CASSLDWVNTEAFF.

This clonotype was seen at least ten times. The chain joins TRBV18 to TRBJ2-2; TRBD1 agrees at 7 bases. V lost 6 bases and J lost 2; bases outside the gene matches: 9. CDR3 length: 16 amino acids. Germline V CDR1 and CDR2: KGHSH, LQKENI. The CDR3 loop is CASSLRRQGNTGELFF. The DNA for the CDR3 is TGTGCCAGCTCTCTGAGGAGACAGGGCAACACCGGGGAGCTGTTTTTT.

This clonotype was counted ten times or more. The chain joins TRBV7-3 to TRBJ2-2; a possible D gene is TRBD1 (5 bases). CDR3 length: 15 residues. V shed 2 bases and J shed 7 bases, with 14 bases lying between them. The germline CDR1 and CDR2 sequences are SGHTA and FQGTGA. The CDR3 loop is CASSLGPGPSGELFF. For the CDR3, the DNA is TGTGCCAGCAGCTTAGGCCCAGGGCCCAGCGGGGAGCTGTTTTTT.

The table lists this clonotype with many counts. The rearrangement uses TRBV6-1 and TRBJ2-3; TRBD1 matches 8 bases. The V gene's germline CDR1 is MNHNS and CDR2 SASEGT. CDR3 size: 13 residues. With V trimmed by 7 bases and J by 2 bases, 2 bases remained unmatched. CDR3 sequence (DNA): TGTGCCAGCATGGGACAGGCCACAGATACGCAGTATTTT. Amino acid sequence: CASMGQATDTQYF.

This clonotype has at least ten counts. CDR3 DNA sequence: TGTGCCAGCAGCTCATCACAGGTATCTGTCACTGAAGCTTTCTTT. This translates into CASSSSQVSVTEAFF. V gene TRBV11-2 combines with J gene TRBJ1-1; perhaps TRBD1 as D (5 bases). Trimming took off 4 bases at V and 4 bases at J, with 16 bases between the two ends. The CDR3 totals 15 residues. Germline assignment: CDR1 SGHAT and CDR2 FQNNGV.

This clonotype has at least ten counts. V usage is TRBV6-1 and J usage is TRBJ2-5; D is perhaps TRBD2 (5 bases). Germline V CDR1 and CDR2: MNHNS, SASEGT. V lost 1 base to trimming and J lost 7 bases, with 16 bases between them. The CDR3 spans 15 residues. Written as DNA, the CDR3 is TGTGCCAGCAGTGAAGTTGGTGCGGGTAAGGGGACCCAGTACTTC. It translates to CASSEVGAGKGTQYF.

This clonotype was seen many times. The rearrangement links TRBV2 to TRBJ1-1; D gene uncertain. V was clipped by 7 bases and J by 6 bases, with 9 bases between them. Germline loops: CDR1 SNHLY, CDR2 FYNNEI. The CDR3 covers 11 residues. The CDR3 reads CASNLVAEAFF. Written as DNA, the CDR3 is TGTGCCAGCAACCTAGTGGCTGAAGCTTTCTTT. Full variable domain (missing parts from reference TRBV2 and TRBJ1-1): EPEVTQTPSHQVTQMGQEVILRCVPISNHLYFYWYRQILGQKVEFLVSFYNNEISEKSEIFDDQFSVERPDGSNFTLKIRSTKLEDSAMYFCASNLVAEAFFGQGTRLTVV.

This clonotype appeared a few times. The rearrangement links TRBV18 to TRBJ2-5, with D unclear. This CDR3 region has 14 residues. CDR1 is KGHSH and CDR2 is LQKENI in the germline V gene. The V end lost 4 bases, the J end lost 4 bases, and 13 bases lay between the germline ends. The CDR3 DNA reads TGTGCCAGCTCACGACCGACGGAATCAGAGACCCAGTACTTC. Amino acids: CASSRPTESETQYF.

This clonotype was observed a few times. The chain's CDR3 is CASSLVGPDGYTF. CDR3 DNA sequence: TGTGCCAGCAGCTTGGTCGGGCCGGATGGCTACACCTTC. This chain joins TRBV5-4 and TRBJ1-2; D unresolved. The CDR3 consists of 13 residues. CDR1 is SGHNT, CDR2 YYREEE, per germline (reference sequence). V gave up 0 bases and J gave up 6 bases, with 9 bases separating them. Combining the CDR3 with reference TRBV5-4 and TRBJ1-2 gives the whole variable domain ETGVTQSPTHLIKTRGQQVTLRCSSQSGHNTVSWYQQALGQGPQFIFQYYREEENGRGNFPPRFSGLQFPNYSSELNVNALELDDSALYLCASSLVGPDGYTFGSGTRLTVV.

Only a few counts were recorded for this clonotype. The V gene is TRBV4-1, the J gene TRBJ2-2; maybe TRBD1 (6 bases). The ends were cut back, 4 bases at V and 2 bases at J, with 11 bases in the middle. This CDR3 has 15 residues. Germline CDR1 MGHRA, CDR2 YSYEKL. The chain's CDR3 is CASSRTGPNTGELFF. CDR3 bases: TGCGCCAGCAGCCGTACAGGGCCCAACACCGGGGAGCTGTTTTTT.